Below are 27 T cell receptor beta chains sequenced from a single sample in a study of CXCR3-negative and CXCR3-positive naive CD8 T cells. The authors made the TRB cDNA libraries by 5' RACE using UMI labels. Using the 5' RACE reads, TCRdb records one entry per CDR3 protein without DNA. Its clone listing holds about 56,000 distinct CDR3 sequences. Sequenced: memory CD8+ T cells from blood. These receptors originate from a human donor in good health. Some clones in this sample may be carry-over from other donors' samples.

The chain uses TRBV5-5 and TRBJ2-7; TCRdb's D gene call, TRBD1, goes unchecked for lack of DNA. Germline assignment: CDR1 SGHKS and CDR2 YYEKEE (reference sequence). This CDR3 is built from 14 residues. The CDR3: CASSRTSRGYEQYF.

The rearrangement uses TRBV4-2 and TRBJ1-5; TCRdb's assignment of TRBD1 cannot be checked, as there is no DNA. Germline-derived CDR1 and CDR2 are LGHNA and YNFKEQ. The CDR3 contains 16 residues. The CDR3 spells CASSQDRAGSNQPQHF.

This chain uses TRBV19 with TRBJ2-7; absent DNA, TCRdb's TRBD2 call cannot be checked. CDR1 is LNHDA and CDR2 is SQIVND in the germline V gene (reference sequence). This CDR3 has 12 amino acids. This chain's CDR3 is CASSIGGYEQYF.

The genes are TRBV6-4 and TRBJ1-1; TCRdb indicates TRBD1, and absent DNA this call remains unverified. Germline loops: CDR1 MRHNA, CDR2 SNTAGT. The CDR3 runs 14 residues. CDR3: CANSDPGMGTEAFF.

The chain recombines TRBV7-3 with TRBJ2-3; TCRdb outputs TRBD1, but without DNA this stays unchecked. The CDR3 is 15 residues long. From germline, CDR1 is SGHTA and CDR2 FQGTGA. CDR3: CASSLFDRATDTQYF.

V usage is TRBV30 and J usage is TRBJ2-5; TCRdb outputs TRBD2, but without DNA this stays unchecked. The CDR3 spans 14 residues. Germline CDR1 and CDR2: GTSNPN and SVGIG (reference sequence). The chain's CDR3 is CAWNRAGGRETQYF. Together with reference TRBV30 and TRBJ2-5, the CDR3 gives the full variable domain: SQTIHQWPATLVQPVGSPLSLECTVEGTSNPNLYWYRQAAGRGLQLLFYSVGIGQISSEVPQNLSASRPQDRQFILSSKKLLLSDSGFYLCAWNRAGGRETQYFGPGTRLLVL.

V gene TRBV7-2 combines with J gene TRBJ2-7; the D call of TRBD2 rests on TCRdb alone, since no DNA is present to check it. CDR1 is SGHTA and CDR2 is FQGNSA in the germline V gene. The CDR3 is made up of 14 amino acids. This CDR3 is CASSSTEENYEQYF.

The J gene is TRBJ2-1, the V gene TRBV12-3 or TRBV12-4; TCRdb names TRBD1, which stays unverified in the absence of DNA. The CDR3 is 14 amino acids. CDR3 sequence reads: CASSYEGGGNEQFF.

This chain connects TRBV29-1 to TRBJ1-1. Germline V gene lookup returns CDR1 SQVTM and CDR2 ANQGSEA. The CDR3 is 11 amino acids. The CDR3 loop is CSVEANTEAFF.

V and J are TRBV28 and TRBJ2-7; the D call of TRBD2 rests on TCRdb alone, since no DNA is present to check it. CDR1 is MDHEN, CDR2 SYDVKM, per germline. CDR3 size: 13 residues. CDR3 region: CASSSRTSGEQYF. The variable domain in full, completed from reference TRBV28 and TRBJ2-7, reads DVKVTQSSRYLVKRTGEKVFLECVQDMDHENMFWYRQDPGLGLRLIYFSYDVKMKEKGDIPEGYSVSREKKERFSLILESASTNQTSMYLCASSSRTSGEQYFGPGTRLTVT.

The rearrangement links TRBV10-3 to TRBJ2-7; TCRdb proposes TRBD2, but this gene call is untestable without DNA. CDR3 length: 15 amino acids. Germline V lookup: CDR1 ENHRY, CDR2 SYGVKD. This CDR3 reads CAISEREASSYEQYF.

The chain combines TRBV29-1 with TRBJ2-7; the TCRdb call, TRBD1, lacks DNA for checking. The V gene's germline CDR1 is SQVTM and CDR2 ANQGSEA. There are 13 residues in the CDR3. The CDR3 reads CSVVERGGYEQYF.

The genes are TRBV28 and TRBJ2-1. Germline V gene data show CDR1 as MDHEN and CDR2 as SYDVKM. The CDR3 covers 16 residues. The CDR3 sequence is CASTLNWQLHNNEQFF.

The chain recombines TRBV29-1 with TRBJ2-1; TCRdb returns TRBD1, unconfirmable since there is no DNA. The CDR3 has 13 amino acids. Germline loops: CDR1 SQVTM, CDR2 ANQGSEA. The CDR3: CSVAGGDYNEQFF.

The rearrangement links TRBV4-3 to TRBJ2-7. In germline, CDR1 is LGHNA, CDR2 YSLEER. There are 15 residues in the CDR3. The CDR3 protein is CASSQDEHTSYEQYF.

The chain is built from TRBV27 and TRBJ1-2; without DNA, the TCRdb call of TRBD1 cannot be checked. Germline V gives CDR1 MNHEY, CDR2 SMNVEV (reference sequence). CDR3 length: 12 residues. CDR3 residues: CASSGGLYGYTF.

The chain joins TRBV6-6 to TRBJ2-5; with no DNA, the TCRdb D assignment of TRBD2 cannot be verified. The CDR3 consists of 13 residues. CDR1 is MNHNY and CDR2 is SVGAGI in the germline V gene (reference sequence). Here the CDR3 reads CASSTTTWETQYF.

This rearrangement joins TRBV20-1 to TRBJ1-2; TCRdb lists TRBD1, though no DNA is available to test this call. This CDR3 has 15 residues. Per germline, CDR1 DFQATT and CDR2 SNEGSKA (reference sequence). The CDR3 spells CSARDSGQGNYGYTF.

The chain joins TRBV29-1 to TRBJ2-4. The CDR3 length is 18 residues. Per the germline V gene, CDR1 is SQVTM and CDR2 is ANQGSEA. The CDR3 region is CSVEDVSRGTFAKNIQYF.

CDR3 sequence: CSALAMNTGELFF. The V call is TRBV20-1, the J call TRBJ2-2. Looked up from germline, CDR1 is DFQATT and CDR2 is SNEGSKA (reference sequence). CDR3 length: 13 residues.

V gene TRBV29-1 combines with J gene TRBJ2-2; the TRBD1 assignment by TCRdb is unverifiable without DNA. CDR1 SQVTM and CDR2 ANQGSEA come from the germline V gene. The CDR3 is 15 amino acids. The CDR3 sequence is CSVLGQGIFTGELFF.

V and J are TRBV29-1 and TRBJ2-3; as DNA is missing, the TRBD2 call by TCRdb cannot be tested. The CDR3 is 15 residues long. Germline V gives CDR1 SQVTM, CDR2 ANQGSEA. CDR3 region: CSVEGLAGSTDTQYF.

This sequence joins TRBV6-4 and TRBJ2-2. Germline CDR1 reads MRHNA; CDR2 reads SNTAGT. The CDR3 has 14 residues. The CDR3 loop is CASSDRQDTGELFF.

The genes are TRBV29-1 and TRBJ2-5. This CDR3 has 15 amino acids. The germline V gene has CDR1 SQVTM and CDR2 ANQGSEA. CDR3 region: CSVENTDGYQETQYF.

The CDR3 here is CASSLEPRRDYEQYF. The chain carries TRBV11-2 and TRBJ2-7; TCRdb proposes TRBD1, but this gene call is untestable without DNA. Germline V gene lookup returns CDR1 SGHAT and CDR2 FQNNGV. The CDR3 contains 15 residues. The full variable domain, completed using reference TRBV11-2 and TRBJ2-7, is EAGVAQSPRYKIIEKRQSVAFWCNPISGHATLYWYQQILGQGPKLLIQFQNNGVVDDSQLPKDRFSAERLKGVDSTLKIQPAKLEDSAVYLCASSLEPRRDYEQYFGPGTRLTVT.

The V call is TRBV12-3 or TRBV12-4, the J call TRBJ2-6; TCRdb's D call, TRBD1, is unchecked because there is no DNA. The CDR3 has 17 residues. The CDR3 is CASSLRDIGSGANVLTF.

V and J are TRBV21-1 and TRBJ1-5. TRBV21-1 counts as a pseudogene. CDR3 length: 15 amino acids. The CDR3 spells CASSKVGEGNQPQHF.